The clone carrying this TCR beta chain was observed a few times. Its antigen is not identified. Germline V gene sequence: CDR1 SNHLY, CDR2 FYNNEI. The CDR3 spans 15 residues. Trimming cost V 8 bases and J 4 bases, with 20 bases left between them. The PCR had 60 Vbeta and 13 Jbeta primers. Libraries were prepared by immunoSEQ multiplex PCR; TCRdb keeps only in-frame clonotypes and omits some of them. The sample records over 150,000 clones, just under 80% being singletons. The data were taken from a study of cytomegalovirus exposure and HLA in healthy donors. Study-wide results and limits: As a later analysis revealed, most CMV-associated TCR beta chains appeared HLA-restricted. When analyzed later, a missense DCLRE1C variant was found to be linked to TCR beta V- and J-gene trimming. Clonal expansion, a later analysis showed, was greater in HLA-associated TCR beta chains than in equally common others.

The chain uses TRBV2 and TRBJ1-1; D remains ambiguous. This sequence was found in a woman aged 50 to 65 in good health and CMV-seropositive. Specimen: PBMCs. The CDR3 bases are TGTGCCAGCGGAAGTAGGTCAACCCGGGGCACTGAAGCTTTCTTT. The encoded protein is CASGSRSTRGTEAFF.